What follows are 21 T cell receptor beta chains derived from one specimen sequenced in a study of cytomegalovirus exposure and HLA in healthy donors. Primers: 60 Vbeta forward and 13 Jbeta reverse. Repertoires were generated with immunoSEQ multiplex PCR, while TCRdb's copy carries only in-frame clones and drops some. In the table there are more than 100,000 clones, 65% to 80% of which are singletons. Sequenced: PBMCs. The receptors shown here come from a woman between 35 and 50 years old in good health and CMV-seropositive.

The chain recombines TRBV29-1 with TRBJ1-2, with no clear D. V shed 6 bases and J shed 7 bases, with 18 bases lying between them. The CDR3 contains 13 residues. The V gene's germline CDR1 is SQVTM and CDR2 ANQGSEA. The DNA for the CDR3 is TGCAGCGTGAAAGAGTCAGGAATCGGTGGCTACACCTTC. The encoded protein is CSVKESGIGGYTF.

The V call is TRBV30, the J call TRBJ1-2; TRBD1 might be the D (6 bases). Germline V CDR1 and CDR2: GTSNPN, SVGIG (reference sequence). The CDR3 sequence is 11 residues long. With 3 bases removed from V and 8 bases from J, the gap between germline ends came to 10 bases. The DNA of the CDR3 is TGTGCCTGGAGAGGCGGGGGCGGCTACACCTTC. Protein product: CAWRGGGGYTF.

V gene TRBV15 combines with J gene TRBJ2-6; 7 positions agree with TRBD1. Germline V lookup: CDR1 LNHNV, CDR2 YYDKDF (reference sequence). Trimming took 0 bases from V and 1 from J; bases not matched to a gene: 9. This CDR3 region has 19 residues. This chain's CDR3 is CATSRESRDSQSGANVLTF. In nucleotides, the CDR3 is TGTGCCACCAGCAGAGAATCCCGGGACAGCCAATCTGGGGCCAACGTCCTGACTTTC.

This clone was detected a few times. The chain is built from TRBV29-1 and TRBJ1-3; D remains ambiguous. Germline CDR1 and CDR2: SQVTM and ANQGSEA. The ends were cut back, 3 bases at V and 2 bases at J, with 5 bases in the middle. CDR3 size: 12 residues. The CDR3 reads CSVDSAGNTIYF. The CDR3 DNA reads as TGCAGCGTTGATTCGGCTGGAAACACCATATATTTT.

The chain couples TRBV5-4 to TRBJ1-6, with 12 bases identical to TRBD1. With 4 bases clipped from V and 7 bases from J, the junction kept 6 bases outside the gene matches. The CDR3 consists of 16 residues. The germline gives CDR1 SGHNT, CDR2 YYREEE (reference sequence). This chain's CDR3 is CASSPGTGGVNSPLHF. DNA of the CDR3: TGTGCCAGCAGCCCGGGGACAGGGGGCGTGAATTCACCCCTCCACTTT.

In its sample, this clone was seen a few times. The same CDR3 also results from other DNA sequences found in this sample. V usage is TRBV7-3 and J usage is TRBJ1-1, with D unresolved. The length of the CDR3 is 13 residues. The germline CDR1 and CDR2 sequences are SGHTA and FQGTGA. The V end lost 5 bases, the J end lost 1 base, and 8 bases lay between the germline ends. CDR3 in DNA: TGTGCCAGCAGCCTCCGACAGAACACTGAAGCTTTCTTT. Translating it yields CASSLRQNTEAFF.

The chain links TRBV19 to TRBJ2-7; no clear D gene. The length of the CDR3 is 13 residues. Germline V gene lookup returns CDR1 LNHDA and CDR2 SQIVND (reference sequence). V was pared by 1 base and J by 4 bases, with 8 bases between. The DNA for the CDR3 is TGTGCCAGTAGTATAGCCCCGGGTTACGAGCAGTACTTC. This encodes CASSIAPGYEQYF.

V gene TRBV6-1 combines with J gene TRBJ2-7; D possibly corresponds to TRBD2 (6 bases). The CDR3 extends over 13 amino acids. CDR1 MNHNS and CDR2 SASEGT come from the germline V gene. The V end was cut by 4 bases, the J end by 3 bases, with 10 bases between. The CDR3 region has the DNA TGTGCCAGCAGTGCGGGGGTGCTCTACGAGCAGTACTTC. Translation: CASSAGVLYEQYF.

The rearrangement joins TRBV19 to TRBJ2-2, with D possibly TRBD2 on 5 matching bases. Germline loops: CDR1 LNHDA, CDR2 SQIVND (reference sequence). This CDR3 comprises 12 residues. V was trimmed by 8 bases and J by 4 bases, leaving 8 bases between them. The CDR3 DNA sequence: TGTGCCAGTCGCGGGCCCACCGGGGAGCTGTTTTTT. This translates into CASRGPTGELFF. The complete variable domain, with remaining parts taken from reference TRBV19 and TRBJ2-2, reads DGGITQSPKYLFRKEGQNVTLSCEQNLNHDAMYWYRQDPGQGLRLIYYSQIVNDFQKGDIAEGYSVSREKKESFPLTVTSAQKNPTAFYLCASRGPTGELFFGEGSRLTVL.

The rearrangement joins TRBV6-1 to TRBJ2-4; D might be TRBD2 (5 bases). In germline, CDR1 is MNHNS, CDR2 SASEGT. The V end was cut by 2 bases, the J end by 6 bases, with 11 bases between. This CDR3 has 14 amino acids. The CDR3 sequence: CASSESGLANIQYF. CDR3 coding DNA: TGTGCCAGCAGTGAAAGTGGACTGGCAAACATTCAGTACTTC.

The chain couples TRBV10-1 to TRBJ1-6, with 7 bases fitting TRBD1. V gave up 2 bases and J gave up 5 bases; unmatched junction bases: 0. This CDR3 region has 14 residues. Per germline, CDR1 WNHNN and CDR2 SYGVQD (reference sequence). The CDR3 sequence is CASSEDRDNSPLHF. CDR3 bases: TGCGCCAGCAGTGAGGACAGGGATAATTCACCCCTCCACTTT.

The gene calls are TRBV23-1 and TRBJ1-2; possibly TRBD1 for D (6 bases). TRBV23-1 carries the ORF label, with uncertain function. This CDR3 contains 12 residues. Trimming removed 6 bases at V and 6 bases at J, with 11 bases between. CDR3 sequence reads: CASSLGQNGYTF. In DNA, the CDR3 is TGCGCCAGCAGCCTAGGACAGAATGGCTACACCTTC.

The gene calls are TRBV25-1 and TRBJ2-3; perhaps TRBD2 as D (6 bases). The CDR3 consists of 15 residues. The germline gives CDR1 MGHDK, CDR2 SYGVNS. Trimming stripped 4 bases from V and 4 bases from J, with 15 bases between. CDR3 amino acids: CASSGGTVRPDTQYF. The CDR3 DNA is TGTGCCAGCAGTGGCGGGACCGTTCGGCCAGATACGCAGTATTTT.

This chain joins TRBV7-8 and TRBJ2-5; 12 nucleotides align to TRBD2. The CDR3 extends over 15 amino acids. Germline V CDR1 and CDR2: SGHVS, FQNEAQ. V lost 6 bases and J lost 2; bases outside the gene matches: 4. CDR3 amino acids: CASSPSGGGQETQYF. The DNA of the CDR3 is TGTGCCAGCAGTCCTAGCGGGGGGGGGCAAGAGACCCAGTACTTC.

The chain couples TRBV6-1 to TRBJ1-2, with D maybe TRBD1 (6 bases). Germline V gene data show CDR1 as MNHNS and CDR2 as SASEGT. The CDR3 consists of 15 residues. The germline V and J ends were trimmed by 8 bases and 0 bases, with 16 bases remaining between them. The CDR3 bases are TGTGCCAGCGGGACCGGGACACGGACTAACTATGGCTACACCTTC. It codes for CASGTGTRTNYGYTF.

In this sample, this clone turned up once. The genes are TRBV18 and TRBJ1-2; D is possibly TRBD1 (6 bases). This CDR3 region has 14 residues. The germline V and J ends were trimmed by 6 bases and 4 bases, with 15 bases remaining between them. Germline loops: CDR1 KGHSH, CDR2 LQKENI. The CDR3 region has the DNA TGTGCCAGCTCGTGGAGTGGGGGCGGCTATGGCTACACCTTC. The encoded protein is CASSWSGGGYGYTF.

This rearrangement joins TRBV5-6 to TRBJ2-3; D perhaps matches TRBD1 (5 bases). V lost 4 bases and J 4 bases, leaving 16 bases between the germline ends. This CDR3 spans 15 amino acids. In germline, CDR1 is SGHDT, CDR2 YYEEEE. For the CDR3, the DNA is TGTGCCAGCAGCCAACAGGTAGGCGCAGCAGATACGCAGTATTTT. The encoded protein is CASSQQVGAADTQYF.

The chain carries TRBV9 and TRBJ1-1; D remains unclear. The V gene lost 0 bases and the J gene lost 1 base, with 4 bases spanning the gap. CDR3 length: 13 amino acids. Germline lookup yields CDR1 SGDLS and CDR2 YYNGEE. This CDR3 is CASSVAQNTEAFF. DNA of the CDR3: TGTGCCAGCAGCGTAGCCCAGAACACTGAAGCTTTCTTT. Together with reference TRBV9 and TRBJ1-1, the CDR3 gives the full variable domain: DSGVTQTPKHLITATGQRVTLRCSPRSGDLSVYWYQQSLDQGLQFLIQYYNGEERAKGNILERFSAQQFPDLHSELNLSSLELGDSALYFCASSVAQNTEAFFGQGTRLTVV.

The chain employs TRBV21-1 and TRBJ2-4; the listed D gene, TRBD2, was not tested against the DNA. TRBV21-1 corresponds to a pseudogene. The CDR3 contains 11 residues. The CDR3, as DNA: TGTGCCAGCCTAGCCAAAAACATTCAGTACTTC. Encoded protein: CASLAKNIQYF.

The V gene is TRBV5-4, the J gene TRBJ2-7; tentatively, D is TRBD1 (5 bases). From germline, CDR1 is SGHNT and CDR2 YYREEE (reference sequence). This CDR3 has 15 residues. Trimming cost V 5 bases and J 0 bases, with 15 bases left between them. CDR3 protein: CASSTPRTSSYEQYF. CDR3 sequence (DNA): TGTGCCAGCAGTACCCCCAGGACAAGCTCCTACGAGCAGTACTTC.

The chain carries TRBV6-5 and TRBJ2-2; D is unclear. The V and J ends lost 2 bases and 5 bases respectively, with 6 bases between them. The CDR3 totals 13 residues. CDR1 is MNHEY and CDR2 is SVGAGI in the germline V gene. The CDR3 region is CASSYELTGELFF. CDR3 DNA sequence: TGTGCCAGCAGTTACGAACTAACCGGGGAGCTGTTTTTT.